The clone carrying this T cell receptor (beta chain) appeared a few times. No antigen is known for it. Primers for the PCR totalled 60 Vbeta and 13 Jbeta. Measured with immunoSEQ multiplex PCR; TCRdb has only the in-frame clones, and not every one. The sample records about 180,000 clones, less than 80% being singletons. These data are taken from a study of cytomegalovirus exposure and HLA in healthy donors. Study findings and constraints: An assumption of roughly uniform sequencing depth across donors underlay the presence/absence analyses. A later analysis, which compared TCR beta chains of equal frequency, found the HLA-associated ones more clonally expanded. Upon later analysis, TCR association rates were observed to vary by HLA locus, being highest for DRB1 and lowest for HLA-C.

The V gene lost 6 bases and the J gene lost 2 bases, with 23 bases spanning the gap. The CDR3 spans 19 residues. Germline CDR1 and CDR2: MDHEN and SYDVKM. Sequencing was performed on PBMCs. The sequence derives from a man aged 18 to 35 in good health and CMV-seronegative. The V gene is TRBV28, the J gene TRBJ2-6, with a tentative D call TRBD1 (6 bases). This CDR3 reads CASSLARPGHLAGANVLTF. DNA for the CDR3: TGTGCCAGCAGCCTAGCCCGACCGGGACATCTGGCTGGGGCCAACGTCCTGACTTTC.